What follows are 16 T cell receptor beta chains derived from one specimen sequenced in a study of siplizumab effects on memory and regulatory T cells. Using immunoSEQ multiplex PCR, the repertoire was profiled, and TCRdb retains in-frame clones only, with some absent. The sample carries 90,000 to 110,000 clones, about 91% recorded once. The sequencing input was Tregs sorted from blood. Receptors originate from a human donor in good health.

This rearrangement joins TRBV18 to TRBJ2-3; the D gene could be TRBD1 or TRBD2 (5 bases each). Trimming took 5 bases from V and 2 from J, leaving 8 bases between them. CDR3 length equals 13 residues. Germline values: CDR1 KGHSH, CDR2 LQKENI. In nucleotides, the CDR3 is TGTGCCAGCTCAGGGACCTTCACAGATACGCAGTATTTT. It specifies CASSGTFTDTQYF. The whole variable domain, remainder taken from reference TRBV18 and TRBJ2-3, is NAGVMQNPRHLVRRRGQEARLRCSPMKGHSHVYWYRQLPEEGLKFMVYLQKENIIDESGMPKERFSAEFPKEGPSILRIQQVVRGDSAAYFCASSGTFTDTQYFGPGTRLTVL.

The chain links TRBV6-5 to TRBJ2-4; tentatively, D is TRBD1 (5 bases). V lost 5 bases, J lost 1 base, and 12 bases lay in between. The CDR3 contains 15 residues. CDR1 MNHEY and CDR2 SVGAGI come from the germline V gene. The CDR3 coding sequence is TGTGCCAGCAGTACAGGTTTTTTGGCCAAAAACATTCAGTACTTC. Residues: CASSTGFLAKNIQYF.

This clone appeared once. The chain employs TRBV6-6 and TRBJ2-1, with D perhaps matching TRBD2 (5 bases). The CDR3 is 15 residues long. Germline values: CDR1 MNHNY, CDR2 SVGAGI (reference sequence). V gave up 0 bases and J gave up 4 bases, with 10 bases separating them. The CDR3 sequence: CASSYSRSGYNEQFF. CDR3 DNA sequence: TGTGCCAGCAGTTACTCGAGAAGCGGTTACAATGAGCAGTTCTTC.

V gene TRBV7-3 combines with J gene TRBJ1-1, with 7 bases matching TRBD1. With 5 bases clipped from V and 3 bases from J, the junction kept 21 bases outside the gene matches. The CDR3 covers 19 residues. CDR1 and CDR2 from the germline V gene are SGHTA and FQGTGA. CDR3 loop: CASSPQGGHRVGVDTEAFF. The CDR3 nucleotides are TGTGCCAGCAGCCCCCAGGGGGGGCATCGAGTAGGGGTCGACACTGAAGCTTTCTTT. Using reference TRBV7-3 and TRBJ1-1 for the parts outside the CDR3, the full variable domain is GAGVSQTPSNKVTEKGKYVELRCDPISGHTALYWYRQSLGQGPEFLIYFQGTGAADDSGLPNDRFFAVRPEGSVSTLKIQRTERGDSAVYLCASSPQGGHRVGVDTEAFFGQGTRLTVV.

The DNA of the CDR3 is TGTGCCAGCAGCTGGGACAGGGCGGTCCATGGCTACACCTTC. Translation: CASSWDRAVHGYTF. The V gene is TRBV5-4, the J gene TRBJ1-2, with 9 nucleotides matching TRBD1. CDR3 length equals 14 residues. CDR1 and CDR2 from the germline V gene are SGHNT and YYREEE (reference sequence). Losses at the gene ends were 3 bases for V and 6 bases for J; bases not matched to a gene: 6.

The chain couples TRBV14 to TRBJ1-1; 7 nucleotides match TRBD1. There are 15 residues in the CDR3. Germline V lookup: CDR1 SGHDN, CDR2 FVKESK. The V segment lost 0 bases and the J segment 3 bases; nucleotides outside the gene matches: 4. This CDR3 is CASSQDPGTDTEAFF. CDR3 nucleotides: TGTGCCAGCAGCCAAGATCCCGGGACAGACACTGAAGCTTTCTTT.

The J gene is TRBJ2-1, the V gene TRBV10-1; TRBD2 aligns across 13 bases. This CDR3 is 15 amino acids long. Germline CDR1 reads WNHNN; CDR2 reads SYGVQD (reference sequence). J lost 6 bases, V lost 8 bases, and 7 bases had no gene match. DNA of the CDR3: TGCGCCAGCCGACTAGCGGGGGGACTATCCAATGAGCAGTTCTTC. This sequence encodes CASRLAGGLSNEQFF.

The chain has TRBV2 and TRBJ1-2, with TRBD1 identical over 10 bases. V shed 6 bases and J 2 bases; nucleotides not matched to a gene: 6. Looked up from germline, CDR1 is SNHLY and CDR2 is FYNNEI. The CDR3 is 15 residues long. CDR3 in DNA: TGTGCCAGCAGGGGGGGACAGGGGTTGAACTATGGCTACACCTTC. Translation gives CASRGGQGLNYGYTF.

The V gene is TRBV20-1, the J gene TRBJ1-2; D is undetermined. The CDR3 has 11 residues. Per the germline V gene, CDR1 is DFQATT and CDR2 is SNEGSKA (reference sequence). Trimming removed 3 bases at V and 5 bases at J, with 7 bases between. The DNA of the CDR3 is TGCAGTGCTAGCTCAGGTTATGGCTACACCTTC. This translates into CSASSGYGYTF.

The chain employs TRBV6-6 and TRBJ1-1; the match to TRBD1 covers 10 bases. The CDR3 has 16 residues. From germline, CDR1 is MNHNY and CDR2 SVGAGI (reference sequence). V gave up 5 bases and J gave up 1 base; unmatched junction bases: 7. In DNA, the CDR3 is TGTGCCAGCAGTGCACCCGGGACAGGGGAGAACACTGAAGCTTTCTTT. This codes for CASSAPGTGENTEAFF.

CDR3 region: CATKDVEGGQPQHF. CDR3 DNA sequence: TGTGCCACCAAGGACGTCGAGGGGGGCCAGCCCCAGCATTTT. The genes are TRBV10-3 and TRBJ1-5; tentatively, D is TRBD1 (6 bases). The CDR3 loop spans 14 amino acids. Trimming left V 10 bases short and J 7 bases short, with 20 bases between. Germline CDR1 and CDR2: ENHRY and SYGVKD.

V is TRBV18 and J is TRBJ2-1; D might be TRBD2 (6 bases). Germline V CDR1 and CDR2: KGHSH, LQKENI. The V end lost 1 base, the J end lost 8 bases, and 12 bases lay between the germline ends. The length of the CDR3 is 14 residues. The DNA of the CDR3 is TGTGCCAGCTCACCACTGATTAGCGGCGATGAGCAGTTCTTC. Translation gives CASSPLISGDEQFF. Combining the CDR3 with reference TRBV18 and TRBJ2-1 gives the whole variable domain NAGVMQNPRHLVRRRGQEARLRCSPMKGHSHVYWYRQLPEEGLKFMVYLQKENIIDESGMPKERFSAEFPKEGPSILRIQQVVRGDSAAYFCASSPLISGDEQFFGPGTRLTVL.

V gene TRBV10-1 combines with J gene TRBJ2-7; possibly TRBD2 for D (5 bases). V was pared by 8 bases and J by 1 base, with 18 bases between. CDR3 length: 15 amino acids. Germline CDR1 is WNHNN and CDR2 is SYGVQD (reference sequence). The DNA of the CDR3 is TGCGCCAGCTCAAAGAACCCGGACTCTTCCTACGAGCAGTACTTC. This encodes CASSKNPDSSYEQYF.

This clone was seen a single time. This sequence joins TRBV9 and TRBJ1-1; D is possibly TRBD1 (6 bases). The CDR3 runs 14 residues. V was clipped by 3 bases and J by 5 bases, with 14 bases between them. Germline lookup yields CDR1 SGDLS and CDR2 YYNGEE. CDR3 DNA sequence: TGTGCCAGCAGCGCTCTAACAGGGAGGACTGAAGCTTTCTTT. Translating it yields CASSALTGRTEAFF.

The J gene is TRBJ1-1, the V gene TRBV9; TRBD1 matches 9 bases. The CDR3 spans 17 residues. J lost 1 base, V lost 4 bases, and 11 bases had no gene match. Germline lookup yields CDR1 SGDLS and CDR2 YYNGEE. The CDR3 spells CASSRGTGRKENTEAFF. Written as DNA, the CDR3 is TGTGCCAGCAGCCGCGGGACAGGGAGGAAGGAGAACACTGAAGCTTTCTTT.

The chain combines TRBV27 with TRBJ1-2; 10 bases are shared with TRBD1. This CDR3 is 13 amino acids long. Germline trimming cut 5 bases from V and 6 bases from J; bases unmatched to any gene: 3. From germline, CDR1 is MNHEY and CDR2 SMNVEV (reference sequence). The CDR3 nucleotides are TGTGCCAGCAGTCCCGACAGGGGGCATGGCTACACCTTC. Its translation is CASSPDRGHGYTF.